These T cell receptor beta chains were read from a single sample in a study of T-cell memory formation after mild COVID-19. One entry per CDR3 protein, called by TCRdb with MiXCR from the 5' RACE reads. This sample has a few hundred thousand distinct CDR3 sequences, with roughly 15% found just once. What was sequenced was PBMCs or a T cell subset sorted from them (not recorded which). These receptors were collected from a man younger than 35 who had mild COVID-19 (a few samples of this study predate the infection). Cell type and time point are not known. Each CDR3 is given with its conserved first and last residue. The order of the fields is J gene, V gene, CDR3 protein.

j_gene: TRBJ2-3
v_gene: TRBV4-2
CDR3aa: CASSQIAGGADTQYF

j_gene: TRBJ1-1
v_gene: TRBV5-1
CDR3aa: CASSYSGTAEAFF

j_gene: TRBJ1-2
v_gene: TRBV4-3
CDR3aa: CASSPGGNYGYTF

j_gene: TRBJ2-2
v_gene: TRBV10-2
CDR3aa: CASRGGNGELFF

j_gene: TRBJ2-1
v_gene: TRBV2
CDR3aa: CASSLGRNKQFF

j_gene: TRBJ2-5
v_gene: TRBV5-1
CDR3aa: CASSPGTGEETQYF

j_gene: TRBJ1-1
v_gene: TRBV11-2
CDR3aa: CASSWRGGNTEAFF

j_gene: TRBJ2-7
v_gene: TRBV27
CDR3aa: CASRGTWDSYEQYF

j_gene: TRBJ2-1
v_gene: TRBV24-1
CDR3aa: CATSDSDRWQFF

j_gene: TRBJ1-1
v_gene: TRBV9
CDR3aa: CASSVDTGSNTEAFF

j_gene: TRBJ1-1
v_gene: TRBV2
CDR3aa: CASSAQGGNTEAFF

j_gene: TRBJ1-1
v_gene: TRBV4-2
CDR3aa: CASSQEGMVGIHTEAFF

j_gene: TRBJ1-1
v_gene: TRBV12-5
CDR3aa: CASGEGQGRITEAFF

j_gene: TRBJ2-7
v_gene: TRBV9
CDR3aa: CASSPQGTGIYEQYF

j_gene: TRBJ2-2
v_gene: TRBV4-2
CDR3aa: CASSLSGMNTGELFF

j_gene: TRBJ2-3
v_gene: TRBV5-1
CDR3aa: CASSEGQGDTQYF

j_gene: TRBJ1-2
v_gene: TRBV7-9
CDR3aa: CASSFPLDSMSYTF

j_gene: TRBJ2-1
v_gene: TRBV7-8
CDR3aa: CASSVGGLGVKNDEQFF

j_gene: TRBJ2-7
v_gene: TRBV28
CDR3aa: CASSLWFGDQKFEQYF

j_gene: TRBJ2-7
v_gene: TRBV4-2
CDR3aa: CASSQDFRVEKEQYF

j_gene: TRBJ1-4
v_gene: TRBV4-2
CDR3aa: CASSTLAGATNEKLFF

j_gene: TRBJ2-5
v_gene: TRBV3-1
CDR3aa: CASSQVRKETQYF

j_gene: TRBJ2-7
v_gene: TRBV6-2/TRBV6-3
CDR3aa: CASAGWGRSNLEQYF

j_gene: TRBJ1-1
v_gene: TRBV29-1
CDR3aa: CSVSRDRGTEAFF

j_gene: TRBJ1-5
v_gene: TRBV6-2/TRBV6-3
CDR3aa: CASSGAGPPPKPQHF

j_gene: TRBJ2-2
v_gene: TRBV6-5
CDR3aa: CASTLTGTGYTGELFF

j_gene: TRBJ1-5
v_gene: TRBV24-1
CDR3aa: CATSSGRPGRWPQHF

j_gene: TRBJ2-3
v_gene: TRBV7-2
CDR3aa: CASSLERGNTQYF

j_gene: TRBJ2-7
v_gene: TRBV6-6
CDR3aa: CASSYSKGLEQYF

j_gene: TRBJ2-5
v_gene: TRBV9
CDR3aa: CASTPSLTPGETQYF

j_gene: TRBJ1-1
v_gene: TRBV7-9
CDR3aa: CASSRSLLETEAFF

j_gene: TRBJ2-3
v_gene: TRBV10-3
CDR3aa: CASKAGAFTDTQYF

j_gene: TRBJ2-5
v_gene: TRBV5-1
CDR3aa: CASSSLAGSQETQYF

j_gene: TRBJ2-5
v_gene: TRBV4-1
CDR3aa: CATRGWDREGETQYF

j_gene: TRBJ1-2
v_gene: TRBV25-1
CDR3aa: CASSDTRIGGYTF

j_gene: TRBJ2-3
v_gene: TRBV5-1
CDR3aa: CASSTGRSATDTQYF

j_gene: TRBJ2-7
v_gene: TRBV7-2
CDR3aa: CASREGGPAGGQYF

j_gene: TRBJ1-1
v_gene: TRBV7-9
CDR3aa: CAILDRGNTEAFF

j_gene: TRBJ2-3
v_gene: TRBV6-5
CDR3aa: CASSYSTLDADTQYF

j_gene: TRBJ2-6
v_gene: TRBV5-1
CDR3aa: CASSFLGSGANVLTF

j_gene: TRBJ1-2
v_gene: TRBV6-5
CDR3aa: CASSTGTGEGYTF

j_gene: TRBJ2-1
v_gene: TRBV7-3
CDR3aa: CASSSNGRGRSYNEQFF